This T cell receptor beta chain was identified in a study of T cells in Graves' hyperthyroidism and ophthalmopathy. 10 ml of fresh peripheral blood supplied the PBMCs. As for this clonotype: An end of the junction differs from the germline gene, which may be a read error.

The CDR3 is 14 amino acids. CDR1 MDHEN and CDR2 SYDVKM come from the germline V gene. Amplified TCR beta CDR3 regions derived from RNA transcripts. A first-round RT-PCR of the TCR CDR3 used the HTBI primer set. TCRdb ran MiXCR on the multiplex PCR reads and lists one entry per CDR3 protein. The top ten clones hold approximately 10% of a sample with 400,000 to 550,000 distinct CDR3 sequences, about 24% of them seen once. The sequence came from a woman aged 25 to 39 with Graves' ophthalmopathy. V is TRBV28 and J is TRBJ1-1; 9 bases fit TRBD1. Input material: blood. In DNA, the CDR3 is TGTGCCAGCAGTGCTGGACAGGGGTGGACTGAAGCTTGCTTT. Translating gives CASSAGQGWTEACF.